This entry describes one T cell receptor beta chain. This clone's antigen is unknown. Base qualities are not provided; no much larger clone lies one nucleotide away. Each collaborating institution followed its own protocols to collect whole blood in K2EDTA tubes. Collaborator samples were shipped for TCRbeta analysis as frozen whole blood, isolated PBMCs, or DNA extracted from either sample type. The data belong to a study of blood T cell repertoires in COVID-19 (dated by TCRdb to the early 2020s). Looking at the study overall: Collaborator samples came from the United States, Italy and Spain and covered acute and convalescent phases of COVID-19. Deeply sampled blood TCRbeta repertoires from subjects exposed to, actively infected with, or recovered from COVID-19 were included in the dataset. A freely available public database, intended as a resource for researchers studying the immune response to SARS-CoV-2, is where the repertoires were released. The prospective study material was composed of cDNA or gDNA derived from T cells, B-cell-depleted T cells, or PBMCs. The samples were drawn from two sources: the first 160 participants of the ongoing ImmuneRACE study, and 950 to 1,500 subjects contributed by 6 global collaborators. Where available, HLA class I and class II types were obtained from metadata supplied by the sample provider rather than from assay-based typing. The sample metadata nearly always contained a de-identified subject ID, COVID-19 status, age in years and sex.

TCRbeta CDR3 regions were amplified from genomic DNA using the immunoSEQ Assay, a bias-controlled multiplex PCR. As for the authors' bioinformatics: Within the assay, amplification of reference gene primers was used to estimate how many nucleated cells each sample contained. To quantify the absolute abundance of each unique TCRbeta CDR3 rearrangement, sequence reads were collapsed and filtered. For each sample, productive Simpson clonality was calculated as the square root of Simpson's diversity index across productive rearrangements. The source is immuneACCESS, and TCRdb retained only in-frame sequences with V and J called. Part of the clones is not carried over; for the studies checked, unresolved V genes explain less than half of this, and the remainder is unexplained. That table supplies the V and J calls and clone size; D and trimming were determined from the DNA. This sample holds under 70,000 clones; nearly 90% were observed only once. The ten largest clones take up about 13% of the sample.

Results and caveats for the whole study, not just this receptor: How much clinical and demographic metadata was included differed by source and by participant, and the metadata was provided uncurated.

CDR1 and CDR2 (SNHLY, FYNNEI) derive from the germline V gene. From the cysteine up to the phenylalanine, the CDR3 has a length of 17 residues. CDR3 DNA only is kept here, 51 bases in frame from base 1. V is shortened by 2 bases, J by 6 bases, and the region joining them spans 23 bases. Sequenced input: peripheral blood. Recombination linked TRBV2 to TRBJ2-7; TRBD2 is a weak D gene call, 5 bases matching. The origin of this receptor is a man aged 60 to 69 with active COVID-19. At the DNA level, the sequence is TGTGCCAGCAGTGAACTCTCCGGGATTTCCCTTTTTCGCGAGCAGTACTTC. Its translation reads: CASSELSGISLFREQYF.